The clone carrying this TCR beta chain was counted many times. The target antigen is unknown. This entry is derived from a study of identical twins. Whole-study findings and limits: Beta out-of-frame sequences showed weaker excess twin sharing. Possibly, invariant MAIT and iNKT cells partly confounded zero-insertion analyses. An excess of low generation probability was shown by twin-shared out-of-frame alpha sequences.

Germline lookup yields CDR1 LGHDT and CDR2 YNNKEL (reference sequence). The CDR3 has 12 residues. The ends lost 7 bases at V and 3 bases at J; junction bases unmatched: 2. TCRdb called the 5' RACE reads again in MiXCR, with one record for every CDR3 protein. The sample lists about 150,000 distinct CDR3 sequences; roughly 3.5% were seen once. Sequenced: memory T cells sorted from blood. The sequence was collected from a man between 18 and 29 years old in good health. V usage is TRBV3-1 and J usage is TRBJ2-7; 8 positions match TRBD1. The CDR3 protein is CASKDRGYEQYF. CDR3 nucleotide sequence: TGTGCCAGCAAAGACAGGGGCTACGAGCAGTACTTC.